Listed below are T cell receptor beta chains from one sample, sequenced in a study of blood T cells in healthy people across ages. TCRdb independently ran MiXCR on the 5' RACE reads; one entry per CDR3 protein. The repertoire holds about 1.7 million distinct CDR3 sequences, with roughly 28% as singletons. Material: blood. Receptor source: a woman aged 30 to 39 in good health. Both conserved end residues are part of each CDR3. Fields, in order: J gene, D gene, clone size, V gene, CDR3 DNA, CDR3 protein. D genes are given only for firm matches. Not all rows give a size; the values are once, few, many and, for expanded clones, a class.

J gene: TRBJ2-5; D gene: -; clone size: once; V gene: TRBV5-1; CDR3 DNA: TGCGCCAGCAGCTGGGCCCCCGGGGTACAAGAGACCCAGTACTTC; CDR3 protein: CASSWAPGVQETQYF
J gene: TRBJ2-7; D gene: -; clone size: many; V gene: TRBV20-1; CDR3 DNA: TGCAGTGCCGAAGGGACACCATTTAACTACGAGCAGTACTTC; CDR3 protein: CSAEGTPFNYEQYF
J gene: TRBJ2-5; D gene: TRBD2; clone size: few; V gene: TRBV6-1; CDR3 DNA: TGTGCCAGCAGTGAAACTAGCGGCATACAAGAGACCCAGTACTTC; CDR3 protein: CASSETSGIQETQYF
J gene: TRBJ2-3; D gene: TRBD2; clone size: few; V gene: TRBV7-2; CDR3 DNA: TGTGCCAGCAGCCACAGACTAGCGGGGGGGAATGCAGATACGCAGTATTTT; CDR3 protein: CASSHRLAGGNADTQYF
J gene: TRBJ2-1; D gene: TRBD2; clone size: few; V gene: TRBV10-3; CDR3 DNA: TGTGCCATCAAGGAAGGCGGGACTAGCGGGACTTTTTACAATGAGCAGTTCTTC; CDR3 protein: CAIKEGGTSGTFYNEQFF
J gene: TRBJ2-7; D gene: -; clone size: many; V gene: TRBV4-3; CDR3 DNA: TGCGCCAGCAGCCGGGGGTTCGGGTACGAGCAGTACTTC; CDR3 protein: CASSRGFGYEQYF
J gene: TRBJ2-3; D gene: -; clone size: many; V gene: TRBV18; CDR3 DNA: TGTGCCAGCTCTGACGGAGGGGATACGCAGTATTTT; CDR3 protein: CASSDGGDTQYF
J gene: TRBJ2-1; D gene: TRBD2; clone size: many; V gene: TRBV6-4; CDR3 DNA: TGTGCCAGCAGTGCCCGATCTAGCGGGGGCCACAATGAGCAGTTCTTC; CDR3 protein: CASSARSSGGHNEQFF
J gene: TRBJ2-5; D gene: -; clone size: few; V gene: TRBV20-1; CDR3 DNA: TGCAGTGCCCCAGTCAGCGGAGGGGAGACCCAGTACTTC; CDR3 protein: CSAPVSGGETQYF
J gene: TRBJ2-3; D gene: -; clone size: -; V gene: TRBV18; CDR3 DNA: TGTGCCAGCTCACCACTTGGGGACACCTTCACAGGTACGCAGTATTTT; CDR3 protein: CASSPLGDTFTGTQYF
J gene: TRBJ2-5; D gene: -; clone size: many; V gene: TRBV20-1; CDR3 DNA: TGCAGTGCTTTTTCAGAGACCCAGTACTTC; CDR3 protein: CSAFSETQYF
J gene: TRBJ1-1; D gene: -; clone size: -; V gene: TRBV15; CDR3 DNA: TGTGCCACCAGCAGTTCGGTAAACTCGAACACTGAAGCTTTCTTT; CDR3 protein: CATSSSVNSNTEAFF
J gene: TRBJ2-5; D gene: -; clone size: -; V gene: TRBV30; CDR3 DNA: TGTGCCTGGAGTGGAAAAGAGACCCAGTACTTC; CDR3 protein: CAWSGKETQYF
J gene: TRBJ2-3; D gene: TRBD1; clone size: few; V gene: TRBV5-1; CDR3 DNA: TGCGCCAGCAGCTCCGGGACAGGGAAGATAAGAGATACGCAGTATTTT; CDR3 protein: CASSSGTGKIRDTQYF
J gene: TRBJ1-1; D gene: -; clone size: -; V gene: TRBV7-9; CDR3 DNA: TGTGCCAGCAGCTTTTTGACCGGACTCGAAGCTTTCTTT; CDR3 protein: CASSFLTGLEAFF
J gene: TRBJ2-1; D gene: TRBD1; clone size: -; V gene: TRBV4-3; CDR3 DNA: TGCGCCAGCAGCCAAGAAGGACAGGCTCCTGGCGAGCAGTTCTTC; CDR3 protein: CASSQEGQAPGEQFF
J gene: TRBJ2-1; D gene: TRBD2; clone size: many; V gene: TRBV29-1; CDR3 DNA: TGCAGCGTTGCTGGCGGGGGGAATGAGCAGTTCTTC; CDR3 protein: CSVAGGGNEQFF
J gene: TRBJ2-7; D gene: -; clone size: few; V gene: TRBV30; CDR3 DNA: TGTGCCTGGAGTTCCGGGGTCGAGCAGTACTTC; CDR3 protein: CAWSSGVEQYF
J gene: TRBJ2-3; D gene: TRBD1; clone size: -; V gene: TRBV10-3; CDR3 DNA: TGTGCCATCAGGGCCATTGACAGGGGATATGGCACAGATACGCAGTATTTT; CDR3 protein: CAIRAIDRGYGTDTQYF
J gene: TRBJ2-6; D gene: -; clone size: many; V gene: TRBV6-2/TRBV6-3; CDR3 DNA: TGTGCCAGCGAGCCCCCGGCTTCTGGGGCCAACGTCCTGACTTTC; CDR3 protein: CASEPPASGANVLTF
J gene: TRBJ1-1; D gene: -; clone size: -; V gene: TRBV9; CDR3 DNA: TGTGCCAGCAGCGTAGACGGACTCGTGAACACTGAAGCTTTCTTT; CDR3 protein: CASSVDGLVNTEAFF
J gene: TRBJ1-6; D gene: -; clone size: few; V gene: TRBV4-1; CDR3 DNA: TGCGCCAGCAGTCTGGGACTCCAGGTATCACCCCTCCACTTT; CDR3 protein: CASSLGLQVSPLHF